The present entry profiles one T cell receptor (beta chain) with its context. The table lists this clonotype with a few counts. Its antigen is still unknown. No base qualities exist here, and no much larger clone lies one base off it. The data are from a study of T-cell reconstitution after alpha-beta-depleted transplantation in children (TCRdb year 2016). Broadly, across the study: The study quantitatively tracked T-cell immune reconstitution after TCRalphabeta/CD19-depleted allogeneic hematopoietic cell transplantation in children using TCR repertoire profiling.

Receptor amplification or capture employed PCR. Instrument on record: Illumina HiSeq 2500. Molecular barcoding was employed in the preparation of TCR libraries, with unique molecular identifiers being used to normalize TCRbeta repertoire quantification. The public reads were quality trimmed at Q25 with fastp and then assembled into clones with MiXCR by TCRdb, keeping productive beta chains. For every CDR3 protein sequence, its rows merge into one entry that carries the most common genes and DNA. The sample has around 370,000 distinct CDR3 sequences on record, under 13% of them singletons. Jointly, the top ten make up around 2.5% of the sample. The starting material was PBMCs from the stem cell graft donor, obtained from the stem cell graft. The clonotype was recovered from a human donor who donated a stem cell graft to a child with acute lymphoblastic leukemia.

CDR3 sequence: CSAHPGAGRAGEQYF. In nucleotide form, the sequence is TGCAGTGCGCATCCTGGCGCGGGGAGGGCCGGGGAGCAGTACTTC. The chain is encoded by TRBV20-1 joined to TRBJ2-7, with 7 bases in between that match TRBD2. Looking up the germline V gene (reference sequence) yields CDR1 DFQATT and CDR2 SNEGSKA. Here V drops 6 bases and J drops 7 bases, and the junction holds 18 bases not matched to any gene. The CDR3 starts with the cysteine, ends with the phenylalanine, and has 15 residues. This entry keeps only the CDR3 DNA: 45 bases, framed from base 1.